This passage covers 6 T cell receptor beta chains from one sample sequenced in a study of OX40 agonist ivuxolimab in advanced cancers. TCRdb's table, derived via immunoSEQ multiplex PCR, lists solely in-frame clones and lacks some. Seen here are fewer than 75,000 clones, approximately 89% observed once, and the top ten hold approximately 2.2%. Sequenced material: CD4+ or CD8+ T cells sorted from blood, taken in a trial of the OX40 agonist ivuxolimab. Source of these receptors: an adult with an advanced solid tumor such as melanoma, head and neck, liver or kidney cancer.

The chain carries TRBV2 and TRBJ2-7; TRBD1 matches 9 bases. The V gene end was trimmed by 2 bases and the J gene end by 2 bases; junction bases not matched to a gene: 13. The CDR3 spans 18 residues. Germline V gene lookup returns CDR1 SNHLY and CDR2 FYNNEI. In nucleotides, the CDR3 is TGTGCCAGCAGTGAATCGGGGACAGGGCGAAGGGCCCCCTACGAGCAGTACTTC. Translation: CASSESGTGRRAPYEQYF.

The chain joins TRBV7-3 to TRBJ2-3; 12 bases are a match to TRBD2. The CDR3 totals 16 residues. V lost 2 bases, J lost 1 base, and 1 base stayed unmatched. Germline V lookup: CDR1 SGHTA, CDR2 FQGTGA. This CDR3 reads CASSLRLAGGTDTQYF. The CDR3 region has the DNA TGTGCCAGCAGCTTACGACTAGCGGGGGGCACAGATACGCAGTATTTT.

About this clone: Its ends do not fully match the called genes, so a read error is possible. The V gene is TRBV28, the J gene TRBJ2-1; 10 nucleotides match TRBD1. Per the germline V gene, CDR1 is MDHEN and CDR2 is SYDVKM. The CDR3 has 15 residues. The CDR3 DNA sequence: TGTGCCAGCAGTTTGGGGACAGGGGCGAGAAATGGGCAGTTCTTC. Translation gives CASSLGTGARNGQFF.

The J gene is TRBJ1-1, the V gene TRBV19, with D unresolved. The CDR3 extends over 14 amino acids. The V end was cut by 2 bases, the J end by 6 bases, with 13 bases between. CDR1 is LNHDA and CDR2 is SQIVND in the germline V gene (reference sequence). CDR3 sequence: CASSILGPGAEAFF. The CDR3 DNA sequence: TGTGCCAGTAGTATACTAGGGCCCGGGGCTGAAGCTTTCTTT.

The rearrangement links TRBV7-6 to TRBJ1-4; D perhaps matches TRBD1 (5 bases). V was cut by 1 base and J by 6 bases, with 12 bases left in between. The length of the CDR3 is 15 residues. From germline, CDR1 is SGHVS and CDR2 FNYEAQ. CDR3: CASSLGSGWDEKLFF. CDR3 bases: TGTGCCAGCAGCTTAGGTTCAGGGTGGGATGAAAAACTGTTTTTT.

This chain links TRBV28 with TRBJ1-4; D gene uncertain. The CDR3 is 12 amino acids. V lost 7 bases and J lost 8, with 11 bases in between. Germline values: CDR1 MDHEN, CDR2 SYDVKM. CDR3 residues: CASKSAGEKLFF. The CDR3 DNA is TGTGCCAGCAAGAGCGCGGGAGAAAAACTGTTTTTT.